This entry is about one T cell receptor beta chain. Antigen unknown. Donors were drawn from the approximately 120-subject validation cohort, separate from the approximately 620-subject first cohort. The data derive from a study of cytomegalovirus exposure and HLA in healthy donors. Study-wide points: Cytomegalovirus association was listed for about 180 TCR beta chains. Among the CMV-associated chains, three were confirmed in vitro as specific for CMV antigens. Reportedly, cytomegalovirus status was diagnosed with high sensitivity and specificity.

Germline-derived CDR1 and CDR2 are SGHRS and YFSETQ. The CDR3 spans 14 residues. The J segment lost 8 bases and the V segment lost 4 bases, leaving 8 bases of the junction unmatched. Method: immunoSEQ multiplex PCR; TCRdb's copy keeps in-frame clones and lacks some. This sample has hundreds of thousands of clones, with roughly 90% found just once. Sequenced: PBMCs. This clonotype originated in a woman younger than 30 in good health and CMV-seronegative. The chain has TRBV5-1 and TRBJ1-1; 10 bases map to TRBD1. The CDR3 loop is CASSLYGQGGEAFF. The CDR3 DNA sequence: TGCGCCAGCAGCCTTTACGGACAGGGGGGAGAAGCTTTCTTT.